These T cell receptor beta chains were read from a single sample in a study of cytomegalovirus exposure and HLA in healthy donors. Sequencing used immunoSEQ multiplex PCR; TCRdb keeps in-frame clones, though not all of them. The sample holds about 43,000 clones, more than 85% seen once. The source material was PBMCs. The origin of the receptors is a man between 18 and 29 years old in good health and CMV-seronegative. CDR3s include the opening cysteine and the closing phenylalanine or tryptophan. D genes are given only for firm matches. Clone size is given for some rows only: seen once, a few or many times, or a class if the clone is expanded.

j_call d_call v_call clone_size cdr3_nt cdr3_aa
TRBJ1-2 . TRBV7-2 . TGTGCCAGCAGCCCCCGGGATACCCGGTTTCGACCTTATGGCTACACCTTC CASSPRDTRFRPYGYTF
TRBJ1-2 TRBD1 TRBV5-4 . TGTGCCAGCAGCGCCGGGACAGGCCGCTCCTATGGCTACACCTTC CASSAGTGRSYGYTF
TRBJ2-3 . TRBV5-1 . TGCGCCAGCAGCGCCGGGACTTCCACAGATACGCAGTATTTT CASSAGTSTDTQYF
TRBJ2-3 TRBD2 TRBV5-1 . TGCGCCAGCAGCTTGCGTAGCGGGGTAACCACAGATACGCAGTATTTT CASSLRSGVTTDTQYF
TRBJ2-1 TRBD2 TRBV2 . TGTGCCAGCAGTGGCCCCGGGGGGACTAGTCCCTACAATGAGCAGTTCTTC CASSGPGGTSPYNEQFF
TRBJ2-1 . TRBV7-2 . TGTGCCAGCAGCTTAGCACGCGGGGGCCCCTTAAAGAGCTCCTACAATGAGCAGTTCTTC CASSLARGGPLKSSYNEQFF
TRBJ1-2 . TRBV27 . TGTGCCAGCAGTTTAGACGGGACTAACTATGGCTACACCTTC CASSLDGTNYGYTF
TRBJ2-2 TRBD1 TRBV10-3 . TGTGCCATCAGTGCCACAGGGGGCCCCGACACCGGGGAGCTGTTTTTT CAISATGGPDTGELFF
TRBJ2-7 TRBD1 TRBV2 . TGTGCCAGTGGACAGGACTTCTACGAGCAGTACTTC CASGQDFYEQYF
TRBJ2-1 TRBD2 TRBV2 . TGTGCCAGCCCCCCCGCAGCGGGAGGGTGGGATGAGCAGTTCTTC CASPPAAGGWDEQFF
TRBJ1-2 . TRBV9 . TGTGCCAGCAGCGTAGTAAGTCAGGACTATGGCTACACCTTC CASSVVSQDYGYTF
TRBJ1-5 TRBD1 TRBV9 . TGTGCCAGCAGCGTAGGACAGGGGAATCAGCCCCAGCATTTT CASSVGQGNQPQHF
TRBJ2-3 TRBD1 TRBV29-1 . TGCAGCGTTACCTTACAGGGGGTTGCAGATACGCAGTATTTT CSVTLQGVADTQYF
TRBJ1-5 . TRBV11-2 . TGTGCCAGCAGCTGGGGGCAGGGAGTGCAGCCCCAGCATTTT CASSWGQGVQPQHF
TRBJ2-5 TRBD2 TRBV7-8 . TGTGCCAGCAGCACCCGTCCGGGGGGAGGGGAGACCCAGTACTTC CASSTRPGGGETQYF
TRBJ1-5 TRBD1 TRBV28 . TGTGCCAGCACCGGACAGGGAGGTCAGCCCCAGCATTTT CASTGQGGQPQHF
TRBJ2-3 . TRBV4-2 . TGTGCCAGCAGCCACAGACTAGGACTGGATACGCAGTATTTT CASSHRLGLDTQYF
TRBJ1-2 . TRBV25-1 . TGTGCCAGCAGTGAATTTTCAGGGTCCCACTATGGCTACACCTTC CASSEFSGSHYGYTF
TRBJ1-2 . TRBV27 once TGTGCCAGCAGTTTATTCCCGGGGGGCAATGGCTACACCTTC CASSLFPGGNGYTF
TRBJ2-2 . TRBV19 . TGTGCCAGTAGTAGCGACAGGAACACCGGGGAGCTGTTTTTT CASSSDRNTGELFF
TRBJ2-3 TRBD2 TRBV10-3 . TGTGCCATCAGGGGGGTTACTAGCGGGACAGATACGCAGTATTTT CAIRGVTSGTDTQYF
TRBJ1-2 . TRBV7-2 . TGTGCCAGCAGCTTAGCGGCAGATAACTATGGCTACACCTTC CASSLAADNYGYTF
TRBJ2-1 TRBD2 TRBV7-2 . TGTGCCAGCAGCTTAGAGCTAGCGGGAACCTACAATGAGCAGTTCTTC CASSLELAGTYNEQFF
TRBJ1-4 . TRBV6-1 . TGTGCCAGCAGGCCCCCGGTTAATGAAAAACTGTTTTTT CASRPPVNEKLFF
TRBJ2-7 TRBD2 TRBV9 . TGTGCCAGCAGCGAGGGACTAGCGGATTACGAGCAGTACTTC CASSEGLADYEQYF
TRBJ1-4 . TRBV6-5 . TGTGCCAGCAGTTACCGGGGGGTCAGCCTTAATGAAAAACTGTTTTTT CASSYRGVSLNEKLFF
TRBJ2-7 . TRBV20-1 . TGCAGCTCTAGCTCCTACGAGCAGTACTTC CSSSSYEQYF
TRBJ2-7 . TRBV5-1 . TGCGCCAGCAGCTTGGGGGGGGGCGCGGGCTCCTACGAGCAGTACTTC CASSLGGGAGSYEQYF
TRBJ2-5 . TRBV4-2 once TGTGCCAGCAGCCAAGTGGTGGGAGCTCAAGAGACCCAGTACTTC CASSQVVGAQETQYF
TRBJ2-7 TRBD2 TRBV28 . TGTGCCAGCAGTTTACGCCTAGCGGGCACCTACGAGCAGTACTTC CASSLRLAGTYEQYF
TRBJ2-1 TRBD2 TRBV27 once TGTGCCAGCAGTTTCGGACTAGCGGGGATGAGCTCCTACAATGAGCAGTTCTTC CASSFGLAGMSSYNEQFF
TRBJ2-7 TRBD1 TRBV2 . TGTGCCAGCAGCTCGGGACAGGGGAGTTGGGAGCAGTACTTC CASSSGQGSWEQYF
TRBJ2-1 TRBD1 TRBV9 . TGTGCCAGCAGCGTAACAGGGGCCAATGAGCAGTTCTTC CASSVTGANEQFF
TRBJ2-5 . TRBV29-1 . TGCAGCGTTGAAGCAGGGGCAGGGGAGACCCAGTACTTC CSVEAGAGETQYF
TRBJ2-3 . TRBV5-1 . TGCGCCAGCAGCTTGAGGGGTGTTCGCACAGATACGCAGTATTTT CASSLRGVRTDTQYF
TRBJ1-3 . TRBV19 . TGTGCCAGTACCGCCGGACAATCTGGAAACACCATATATTTT CASTAGQSGNTIYF
TRBJ2-7 TRBD1 TRBV5-1 . TGCGCCAGCAGCCAAGCCCCCGGGACAGGGAACGAGCAGTACTTC CASSQAPGTGNEQYF
TRBJ1-2 TRBD1 TRBV6-5 . TGTGCCAGCAGTCGGGACAGCTATGGCTACACCTTC CASSRDSYGYTF
TRBJ2-7 . TRBV4-3 . TGCGCCAGCAGCCAAGATACGACAGGACAGTCCTACGAGCAGTACTTC CASSQDTTGQSYEQYF
TRBJ1-1 TRBD1 TRBV10-3 . TGTGCCATCAAGGAGGGGGCGAACACTGAAGCTTTCTTT CAIKEGANTEAFF
TRBJ2-1 TRBD1 TRBV5-1 . TGCGCCAGCAGCATACAGGGGGCAGCTTACAATGAGCAGTTCTTC CASSIQGAAYNEQFF
TRBJ2-7 . TRBV5-1 . TGCGCCAGCAAAGCGGCTAGCAGCCCCTACGAGCAGTACTTC CASKAASSPYEQYF
TRBJ2-5 TRBD2 TRBV2 . TGTGCCAGCTCTTACTTGACTAGCGGCCTGTGGGCCCAGTACTTC CASSYLTSGLWAQYF
TRBJ2-3 . TRBV19 . TGTGCCAGTAGACTAGCCTACGAGGGAGATACGCAGTATTTT CASRLAYEGDTQYF
TRBJ1-1 TRBD1 TRBV6-6 . TGTGCCAGCAGAACAGGGGGCCTGAACGGCGAAGCTTTCTTT CASRTGGLNGEAFF
TRBJ1-5 . TRBV2 . TGTGCCAGCAGTGAAGTGAGACGGAGCTACAATCAGCCCCAGCATTTT CASSEVRRSYNQPQHF
TRBJ2-7 TRBD2 TRBV27 . TGTGCCAGCAGTCCATTGTCTAGCGGGGGTCGGGAGCAGTACTTC CASSPLSSGGREQYF
TRBJ1-2 . TRBV18 once TGTGCCAGCTCCCGGGACACTACTAACTATGGCTACACCTTC CASSRDTTNYGYTF
TRBJ2-2 TRBD1 TRBV5-1 . TGCGCCAGCAGCTTGACAGGGGGGACCGGGGAGCTGTTTTTT CASSLTGGTGELFF
TRBJ1-6 . TRBV5-1 once TGCGCCAGCAGCTTGGGTGTTAGTTCACCCCTCCACTTT CASSLGVSSPLHF
TRBJ2-3 TRBD2 TRBV28 . TGTGCCAGCAGTTCCCTCGGGACTAGCGGGCAGGGGGCAGATACGCAGTATTTT CASSSLGTSGQGADTQYF
TRBJ1-2 TRBD1 TRBV28 . TGTGCCAGCAGGACAGGGACGGGGTTCTATGGCTACACCTTC CASRTGTGFYGYTF
TRBJ2-1 TRBD2 TRBV27 . TGTGCCAGCAGGATGGAGCGGGGGAGTAATGAGCAGTTCTTC CASRMERGSNEQFF